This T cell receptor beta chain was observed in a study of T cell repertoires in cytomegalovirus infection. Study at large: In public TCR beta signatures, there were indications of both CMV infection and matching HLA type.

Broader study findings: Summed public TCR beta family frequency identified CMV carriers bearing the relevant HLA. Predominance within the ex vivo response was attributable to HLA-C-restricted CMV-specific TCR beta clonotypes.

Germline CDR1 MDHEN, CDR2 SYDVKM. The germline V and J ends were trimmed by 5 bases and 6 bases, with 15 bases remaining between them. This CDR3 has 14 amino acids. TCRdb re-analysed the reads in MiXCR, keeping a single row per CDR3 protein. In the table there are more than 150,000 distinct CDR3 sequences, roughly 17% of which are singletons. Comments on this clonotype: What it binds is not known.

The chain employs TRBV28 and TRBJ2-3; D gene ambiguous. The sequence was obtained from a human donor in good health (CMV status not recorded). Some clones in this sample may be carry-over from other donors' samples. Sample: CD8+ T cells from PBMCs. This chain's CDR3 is CASSPRASRDTQYF. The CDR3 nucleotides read TGTGCCAGCAGTCCAAGGGCGTCCAGGGATACGCAGTATTTT.